This TCR beta chain derives from a study of blood T cell repertoires in COVID-19. Study-level background: PBMCs, B-cell-depleted T cells, or T cells were the source of the cDNA or gDNA that made up the material.

Produced via immunoSEQ multiplex PCR; TCRdb's table is partial and in-frame only. The sample consists of about 250,000 clones, about nine tenths of them appearing once. Germline loops: CDR1 WNHNN, CDR2 SYGVQD (reference sequence). V shed 6 bases, J shed 6 bases, and the junction held 14 bases outside the gene matches. This CDR3 is built from 16 residues. Input material: peripheral blood. This chain links TRBV10-1 with TRBJ2-3; 8 bases align to TRBD1. The receptor's source is a man aged 25 to 40 with COVID-19, enrolled during active disease. The CDR3: CASRETGALALDTQYF. In DNA, the CDR3 is TGCGCCAGCAGGGAGACAGGGGCCCTCGCACTGGATACGCAGTATTTT.